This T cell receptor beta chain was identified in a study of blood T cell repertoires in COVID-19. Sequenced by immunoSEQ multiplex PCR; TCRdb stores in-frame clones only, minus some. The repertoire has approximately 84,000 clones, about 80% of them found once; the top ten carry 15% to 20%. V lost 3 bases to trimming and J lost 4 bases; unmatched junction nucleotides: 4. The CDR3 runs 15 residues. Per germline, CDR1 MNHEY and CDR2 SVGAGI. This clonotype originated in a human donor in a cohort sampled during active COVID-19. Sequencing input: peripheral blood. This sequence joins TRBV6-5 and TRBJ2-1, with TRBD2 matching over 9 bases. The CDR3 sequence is CASSYAAGGYNEQFF. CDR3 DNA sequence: TGTGCCAGCAGTTATGCAGCGGGGGGTTACAATGAGCAGTTCTTC.